The source of this T cell receptor beta chain is a study of T cell changes during pregnancy in multiple sclerosis. Using immunoSEQ multiplex PCR, the repertoire was profiled, and TCRdb retains in-frame clones only, with some absent. The top ten clones hold about 14% of a sample with some 18,000 clones, about nine tenths of them seen once. CDR1 MNHEY and CDR2 SVGAGI come from the germline V gene. This CDR3 is built from 14 residues. V gave up 5 bases and J gave up 2 bases; unmatched junction bases: 1. The clonotype was recovered from a female donor in good health, enrolled as a control in a pregnancy study. The V call is TRBV6-5, the J call TRBJ2-3, with 10 bases fitting TRBD2. Sequenced here: CD8+ T cells from peripheral blood mononuclear cells, sampled in the third trimester of pregnancy. The CDR3: CASSSGRATDTQYF. In nucleotides, the CDR3 is TGTGCCAGCAGTAGCGGGAGGGCCACAGATACGCAGTATTTT.